These 17 T cell receptor beta chains were sequenced from one sample in a study of regulatory T cells in long-lasting Graves disease. As to time point: persistent/refractory GD, antithyroid drugs over 5 years with positive TRAb. Generation of the TCR library employed RNA extracted from PBMCs. Both iRepertoire HTBI primers and Arm-PCR of CDR3 regions were used to build the TCR beta libraries. TCRdb processed the multiplex PCR reads anew with MiXCR; each CDR3 protein has one entry. The data hold fewer than 550,000 distinct CDR3 sequences, with around a fifth observed a single time. Sequencing was performed on peripheral blood mononuclear cells (PBMCs), taken when the disease was refractory, from a patient treated with antithyroid drugs. Receptors originate from a female donor with Graves disease.

This clonotype was recorded many times. The rearrangement uses TRBV20-1 and TRBJ1-1; D may be TRBD1 (5 bases). The germline gives CDR1 DFQATT, CDR2 SNEGSKA (reference sequence). This CDR3 is 14 amino acids long. V shed 3 bases and J shed 3 bases, with 14 bases lying between them. CDR3 nucleotides: TGCAGTGCTAGGGTTCGGGGGACTGACACTGAAGCTTTCTTT. This codes for CSARVRGTDTEAFF.

This clonotype was counted ten times or more. CDR3 sequence: CASSLFGNTIYF. The CDR3 DNA reads as TGTGCCAGCAGTTTATTTGGAAACACCATATATTTT. The rearrangement links TRBV12-3 or TRBV12-4 to TRBJ1-3; D gene ambiguous. The CDR3 totals 12 residues. The V end was cut by 2 bases, the J end by 3 bases, with 2 bases between.

Many counts were recorded for this clonotype. The chain has TRBV2 and TRBJ2-7, with TRBD2 as a possible D gene (5 bases). The CDR3 length is 14 residues. V lost 6 bases and J 2 bases, leaving 14 bases between the germline ends. Germline V gene lookup returns CDR1 SNHLY and CDR2 FYNNEI. CDR3: CASRVETGTYEQYF. The CDR3 DNA follows: TGTGCCAGCAGGGTTGAGACGGGAACCTACGAGCAGTACTTC. Using reference TRBV2 and TRBJ2-7 for the parts outside the CDR3, the full variable domain is EPEVTQTPSHQVTQMGQEVILRCVPISNHLYFYWYRQILGQKVEFLVSFYNNEISEKSEIFDDQFSVERPDGSNFTLKIRSTKLEDSAMYFCASRVETGTYEQYFGPGTRLTVT.

The V gene is TRBV15, the J gene TRBJ2-2; 10 positions match TRBD2. This CDR3 contains 15 residues. Unmatched junction bases numbered 5, after V lost 4 bases and J lost 6 bases. Germline assignment: CDR1 LNHNV and CDR2 YYDKDF (reference sequence). The CDR3 DNA is TGTGCCACCAGCATCAGCGGGAGGGCCCCCGGGGAGCTGTTTTTT. This codes for CATSISGRAPGELFF.

This clonotype has only a few counts. The chain combines TRBV3-1 with TRBJ1-1; D is unclear. There are 12 residues in the CDR3. The V gene's germline CDR1 is LGHDT and CDR2 YNNKEL (reference sequence). Trimming stripped 2 bases from V and 7 bases from J, with 8 bases between. The CDR3 spells CASSQTNFEAFF. DNA of the CDR3: TGTGCCAGCAGCCAAACTAATTTTGAAGCTTTCTTT.

The table lists this clonotype with many counts. The rearrangement uses TRBV29-1 and TRBJ2-7; TRBD1 agrees at 8 bases. The germline V gene encodes CDR1 SQVTM and CDR2 ANQGSEA. There are 13 residues in the CDR3. Trimming took 4 bases from V and 5 from J; bases not matched to a gene: 7. In DNA, the CDR3 is TGCAGCGTTGTTGGGACAGGAACGAACGAGCAGTACTTC. This sequence encodes CSVVGTGTNEQYF.

This clonotype has just a few counts. The rearrangement uses TRBV6-1 and TRBJ1-5, with TRBD1 matching over 9 bases. The length of the CDR3 is 18 residues. V was clipped by 5 bases and J by 0 bases; unmatched bases: 11. Germline V gives CDR1 MNHNS, CDR2 SASEGT. CDR3 in amino acids: CASSKSGTGTISNQPQHF. The CDR3 DNA reads as TGTGCCAGCAGTAAATCGGGGACAGGGACCATTAGCAATCAGCCCCAGCATTTT.

Ten or more counts support this clonotype. The rearrangement links TRBV27 to TRBJ2-7; perhaps TRBD2 as D (7 bases). The CDR3 contains 14 residues. V was cut by 6 bases and J by 6 bases, with 18 bases left in between. The germline V gene has CDR1 MNHEY and CDR2 SMNVEV (reference sequence). CDR3 nucleotides: TGTGCCAGCAGGGTGGGGGGGGCCAGTAGCGAGCAGTACTTC. This gives the protein CASRVGGASSEQYF.

This chain uses TRBV24-1 with TRBJ1-4; D gene ambiguous. The CDR3 is 15 residues long. Germline V gives CDR1 KGHDR, CDR2 SFDVKD. The ends were cut back, 5 bases at V and 1 base at J, with 10 bases in the middle. In DNA, the CDR3 is TGTGCCACCAGTGTCGGGCTTGGAACTAATGAAAAACTGTTTTTT. Translated: CATSVGLGTNEKLFF.

This sequence joins TRBV5-1 and TRBJ1-4; D may be TRBD1 (5 bases). Germline values: CDR1 SGHRS, CDR2 YFSETQ. The CDR3 is made up of 16 amino acids. V lost 6 bases and J 7 bases, leaving 22 bases between the germline ends. In DNA form, the CDR3 reads TGCGCCAGCAAATCCGATAGGGGTATTTTCGGTGAAAAACTGTTTTTT. This translates into CASKSDRGIFGEKLFF.

The chain uses TRBV19 and TRBJ1-2, with unresolved D. V was cut by 5 bases and J by 8 bases, with 18 bases left in between. The CDR3 length is 14 residues. Germline CDR1 is LNHDA and CDR2 is SQIVND (reference sequence). CDR3 residues: CASSATIAGSGYTF. The DNA of the CDR3 is TGTGCCAGTAGTGCCACCATAGCGGGTTCCGGCTACACCTTC.

Ten or more counts support this clonotype. CDR3 sequence (DNA): TGTGCCAGCAGCCACGTTTCAGGGCGGAGGACTGAAGCTTTCTTT. Protein sequence: CASSHVSGRRTEAFF. The V call is TRBV28, the J call TRBJ1-1, with D possibly being TRBD1 (5 bases). The CDR3 has 15 amino acids. Germline-derived CDR1 and CDR2 are MDHEN and SYDVKM. V shed 6 bases and J shed 5 bases, with 19 bases lying between them.

Only a few counts were recorded for this clonotype. This chain uses TRBV7-8 with TRBJ2-2; D ambiguous. Trimming stripped 1 base from V and 1 base from J, with 7 bases between. The CDR3 extends over 15 amino acids. The germline V gene encodes CDR1 SGHVS and CDR2 FQNEAQ. The CDR3 nucleotides are TGTGCCAGCAGCTTAGAGGAATGGAACACCGGGGAGCTGTTTTTT. Amino acids: CASSLEEWNTGELFF.

The chain couples TRBV19 to TRBJ2-5, with 9 bases identical to TRBD2. Germline values: CDR1 LNHDA, CDR2 SQIVND (reference sequence). This CDR3 has 16 residues. J gave up 5 bases and V 1 base, and 8 bases lay outside the gene matches. As DNA, the CDR3 is TGTGCCAGTAGTATAGTTCTAGCGGGGCCCCGGGAGACCCAGTACTTC. Translated: CASSIVLAGPRETQYF.

Ten or more counts support this clonotype. This rearrangement joins TRBV24-1 to TRBJ2-5; 10 nucleotides align to TRBD1. The V segment lost 3 bases and the J segment 5 bases; nucleotides outside the gene matches: 11. Germline lookup yields CDR1 KGHDR and CDR2 SFDVKD. The CDR3 has 17 amino acids. The CDR3 sequence: CATSDRRDRGYFETQYF. CDR3 bases: TGTGCCACCAGTGATCGTCGGGACAGGGGATATTTTGAGACCCAGTACTTC.

At least ten counts were recorded for this clonotype. The chain uses TRBV28 and TRBJ2-7, with 9 positions matching TRBD1. The germline gives CDR1 MDHEN, CDR2 SYDVKM. V was pared by 3 bases and J by 9 bases, with 12 bases of the junction left unmatched. This CDR3 is built from 15 residues. In DNA, the CDR3 is TGTGCCAGCAGTTTGGGGACAGGGAACGGGGTTGCGCAGTACTTC. This codes for CASSLGTGNGVAQYF. Full variable domain (missing parts from reference TRBV28 and TRBJ2-7): DVKVTQSSRYLVKRTGEKVFLECVQDMDHENMFWYRQDPGLGLRLIYFSYDVKMKEKGDIPEGYSVSREKKERFSLILESASTNQTSMYLCASSLGTGNGVAQYFGPGTRLTVT.

This clonotype has ten or more counts. The rearrangement joins TRBV2 to TRBJ1-1, with 7 bases that match TRBD1. Germline V gives CDR1 SNHLY, CDR2 FYNNEI. The CDR3 contains 13 residues. Losses at the gene ends were 4 bases for V and 5 bases for J; bases not matched to a gene: 4. For the CDR3, the DNA is TGTGCCAGCAGTGGACAGGGAACAACTGAAGCTTTCTTT. The encoded protein is CASSGQGTTEAFF.